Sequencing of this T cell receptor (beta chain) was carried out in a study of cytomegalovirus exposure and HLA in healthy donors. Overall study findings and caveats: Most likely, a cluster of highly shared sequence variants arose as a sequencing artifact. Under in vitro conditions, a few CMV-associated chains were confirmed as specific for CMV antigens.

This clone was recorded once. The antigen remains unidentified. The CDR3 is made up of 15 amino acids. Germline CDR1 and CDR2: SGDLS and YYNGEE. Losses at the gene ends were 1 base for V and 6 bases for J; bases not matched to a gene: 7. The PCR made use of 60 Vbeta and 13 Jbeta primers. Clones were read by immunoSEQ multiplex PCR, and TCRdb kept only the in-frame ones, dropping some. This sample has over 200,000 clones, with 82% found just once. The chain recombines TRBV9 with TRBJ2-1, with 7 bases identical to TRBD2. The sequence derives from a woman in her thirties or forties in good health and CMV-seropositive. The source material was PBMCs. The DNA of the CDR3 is TGTGCCAGCAGCGTAACTAGCGTCCAATCCAATGAGCAGTTCTTC. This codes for CASSVTSVQSNEQFF.